What follows are 17 T cell receptor beta chains derived from one specimen sequenced in a study of shared clonotypes between healthy human individuals. Naive CD8 cells comprised CD45RO-negative, CCR7-positively selected cells, excluding terminally differentiated effector memory CD45RA+ cells. The table came from immunoSEQ multiplex PCR; TCRdb's copy has only in-frame clones and leaves some out. Among over 2,000,000 clones listed, 93% were seen once. Sequences were obtained from naive CD8+ T cells from PBMCs. These receptors all come from a man in his late teens or twenties in good health. Some clones in this sample may be carry-over from other donors' samples.

The V gene is TRBV2, the J gene TRBJ1-2; 10 bases map to TRBD1. The CDR3 has 21 residues. J gave up 0 bases and V 5 bases, and 21 bases lay outside the gene matches. Germline V gene lookup returns CDR1 SNHLY and CDR2 FYNNEI. The CDR3 nucleotides are TGTGCCAGCAGTCACCCCGCCGGGACAGGGGAACCCAAAGGGGCTAACTATGGCTACACCTTC. It specifies CASSHPAGTGEPKGANYGYTF.

The chain has TRBV19 and TRBJ2-7; D call uncertain. Per germline, CDR1 LNHDA and CDR2 SQIVND (reference sequence). V lost 5 bases, J lost 3 bases, and 14 bases lay in between. The CDR3 sequence is 14 residues long. The CDR3 DNA sequence: TGTGCCAGTAGTCCCAGACTCCTCAACTACGAGCAGTACTTC. This gives the protein CASSPRLLNYEQYF. The whole variable domain, filled in from reference TRBV19 and TRBJ2-7, reads DGGITQSPKYLFRKEGQNVTLSCEQNLNHDAMYWYRQDPGQGLRLIYYSQIVNDFQKGDIAEGYSVSREKKESFPLTVTSAQKNPTAFYLCASSPRLLNYEQYFGPGTRLTVT.

The genes are TRBV7-8 and TRBJ2-3; 9 nucleotides agree with TRBD2. V lost 1 base and J lost 6; bases outside the gene matches: 8. Germline CDR1 is SGHVS and CDR2 is FQNEAQ. This CDR3 contains 16 residues. DNA of the CDR3: TGTGCCAGCAGCTTAGATCTAGCGGGACGCCCGGATACGCAGTATTTT. Protein: CASSLDLAGRPDTQYF.

The chain combines TRBV7-9 with TRBJ1-1; D is ambiguous. The CDR3 sequence is 12 residues long. V was pared by 5 bases and J by 6 bases, with 10 bases between. Germline values: CDR1 SEHNR, CDR2 FQNEAQ (reference sequence). The DNA for the CDR3 is TGTGCCAGCAGCGAGGTTGGAGCTGAAGCTTTCTTT. Amino acid sequence: CASSEVGAEAFF.

Regarding this clone: This sample includes further DNA sequences coding for the same CDR3. V gene TRBV4-1 combines with J gene TRBJ2-7; D gene uncertain. The CDR3 is 13 residues long. Trimming took 1 base from V and 3 from J, leaving 7 bases between them. Germline values: CDR1 MGHRA, CDR2 YSYEKL. The CDR3 DNA is TGCGCCAGCAGCCAAGTTAGAGACTACGAGCAGTACTTC. Protein product: CASSQVRDYEQYF.

The chain has TRBV25-1 and TRBJ2-1; TRBD1 or TRBD2 may be the D gene (5 bases each). Germline CDR1 reads MGHDK; CDR2 reads SYGVNS. The CDR3 contains 13 residues. The V end lost 6 bases, the J end lost 6 bases, and 12 bases lay between the germline ends. The CDR3 sequence is CASRGVAINEQFF. In nucleotides, the CDR3 is TGTGCCAGCAGGGGGGTAGCCATCAATGAGCAGTTCTTC.

The chain links TRBV29-1 to TRBJ1-1; D is ambiguous. CDR1 and CDR2 from the germline V gene are SQVTM and ANQGSEA. The germline V and J ends were trimmed by 7 bases and 6 bases, with 15 bases remaining between them. The CDR3 is 12 residues long. CDR3 residues: CSAVPEGAEAFF. CDR3 nucleotide sequence: TGCAGCGCTGTGCCGGAGGGCGCTGAAGCTTTCTTT.

This chain uses TRBV30 with TRBJ1-3, with D possibly matching TRBD1 (5 bases). Trimming removed 3 bases from V and 3 bases from J, with 18 bases in between. Per germline, CDR1 GTSNPN and CDR2 SVGIG (reference sequence). The CDR3 has 16 amino acids. CDR3 bases: TGTGCCTGGAGAGACCCCAGGGAAGGCTTTGGAAACACCATATATTTT. This codes for CAWRDPREGFGNTIYF.

The chain combines TRBV19 with TRBJ1-5; tentative D call: TRBD1 (5 bases). The germline gives CDR1 LNHDA, CDR2 SQIVND (reference sequence). The CDR3 has 14 residues. Trimming took 3 bases from V and 7 from J, leaving 13 bases between them. The DNA for the CDR3 is TGTGCCAGTAGTATTTTTGGGGGTAAGCAGCCCCAGCATTTT. Its protein is CASSIFGGKQPQHF.

Turning to this clone: The same CDR3 arises from other DNA sequences in this sample as well. The chain combines TRBV9 with TRBJ2-1; either TRBD1 or TRBD2 may fit D (5 bases each). This CDR3 is 13 amino acids long. Trimming took 0 bases from V and 6 from J, leaving 7 bases between them. From germline, CDR1 is SGDLS and CDR2 YYNGEE. CDR3 DNA: TGTGCCAGCAGCGTAGGAGGGACCAATGAGCAGTTCTTC. Its translation is CASSVGGTNEQFF.

The V call is TRBV4-3, the J call TRBJ2-1; TRBD1 or TRBD2 may be the D gene (5 bases each). CDR3 length: 13 amino acids. Trimming pared 1 base from V and 12 bases from J, leaving 13 bases between. Germline CDR1 and CDR2: LGHNA and YSLEER. The CDR3 DNA follows: TGCGCCAGCAGCCAAGTCCCAGGGAGAGGGCAGTTCTTC. It translates to CASSQVPGRGQFF.

CDR3 protein: CASSSSTADTQYF. The CDR3 DNA is TGTGCCAGCAGTTCCTCAACCGCAGATACGCAGTATTTT. The V call is TRBV27, the J call TRBJ2-3, with D unclear. Between the trimmed V and J ends, which lost 4 bases and 4 bases, there was a span of 9 bases. There are 13 residues in the CDR3. CDR1 MNHEY and CDR2 SMNVEV come from the germline V gene (reference sequence).

This chain joins TRBV9 and TRBJ2-7; a weak D match, TRBD1 (7 bases). V lost 0 bases and J 4 bases, leaving 11 bases between the germline ends. The CDR3 is 14 amino acids. The V gene's germline CDR1 is SGDLS and CDR2 YYNGEE. The CDR3 coding sequence is TGTGCCAGCAGCGTAGAGCAGGGGGGATACGAGCAGTACTTC. Its translation: CASSVEQGGYEQYF.

CDR3 loop: CASSAVAGELFF. CDR3 coding DNA: TGTGCCAGCAGCGCTGTAGCCGGGGAGCTGTTTTTT. V gene TRBV7-2 combines with J gene TRBJ2-2, with unresolved D. There are 12 residues in the CDR3. CDR1 is SGHTA and CDR2 is FQGNSA in the germline V gene. V was shortened by 5 bases and J by 6 bases, with 7 bases between the two germline ends.

This clone was detected only once. This sequence joins TRBV19 and TRBJ2-7; D is possibly TRBD1 (5 bases). CDR3 length equals 15 residues. Germline-derived CDR1 and CDR2 are LNHDA and SQIVND (reference sequence). Trimming left V 3 bases short and J 6 bases short, with 18 bases between. CDR3 residues: CASSMAGSTESEQYF. The CDR3 region has the DNA TGTGCCAGTAGTATGGCAGGGTCAACGGAAAGCGAGCAGTACTTC.

About this clone: The same CDR3 is also encoded by other DNA sequences in this sample. V usage is TRBV5-1 and J usage is TRBJ2-2, with 8 bases identical to TRBD1. The CDR3 has 15 amino acids. J lost 1 base, V lost 4 bases, and 3 bases had no gene match. Germline loops: CDR1 SGHRS, CDR2 YFSETQ. The CDR3 sequence is CASSLGTGNTGELFF. As DNA, the CDR3 is TGCGCCAGCAGCCTGGGGACAGGGAACACCGGGGAGCTGTTTTTT.

The chain couples TRBV5-1 to TRBJ2-7, with TRBD1 identical over 7 bases. V was pared by 6 bases and J by 2 bases, with 5 bases of the junction left unmatched. The V gene's germline CDR1 is SGHRS and CDR2 YFSETQ. This CDR3 comprises 13 residues. The CDR3 here is CASIGDSAYEQYF. The CDR3 nucleotides read TGCGCCAGCATCGGGGACAGCGCCTACGAGCAGTACTTC.